The 27 T cell receptor beta chains below were found in one sample sequenced in a study of blood T cell repertoires in COVID-19. Generated by immunoSEQ multiplex PCR, the TCRdb table keeps only in-frame clones and is missing some. The sample gives around 150,000 clones, approximately 92% of which show up once; 4.8% is in the top ten. The sample consisted of peripheral blood. These receptors were collected from a young man with COVID-19, enrolled during active disease.

The CDR3: CASSLAAGFLGNQPQHF. As DNA, the CDR3 is TGTGCCAGCAGCTTAGCAGCAGGGTTTTTGGGTAATCAGCCCCAGCATTTT. The chain combines TRBV13 with TRBJ1-5; TRBD1 might be the D (5 bases). Germline lookup yields CDR1 PRHDT and CDR2 FYEKMQ (reference sequence). The CDR3 sequence is 17 residues long. V lost 1 base to trimming and J lost 4 bases, with 17 bases between them.

This clone was detected once. As DNA, the CDR3 is TGTGCCAGTAGTATACAGGGGATGAGGGGCTACACCTTC. Amino acids: CASSIQGMRGYTF. The chain couples TRBV19 to TRBJ1-2; D possibly corresponds to TRBD1 (6 bases). The germline V and J ends were trimmed by 2 bases and 8 bases, with 12 bases remaining between them. From germline, CDR1 is LNHDA and CDR2 SQIVND (reference sequence). This CDR3 comprises 13 residues.

J is TRBJ1-1 and V is TRBV5-4, with a possible D match to TRBD1 (5 bases). The length of the CDR3 is 14 residues. Per germline, CDR1 SGHNT and CDR2 YYREEE (reference sequence). Trimming took off 10 bases at V and 1 base at J, with 17 bases between the two ends. The CDR3 sequence: CASSGGEGNTEAFF. The CDR3 nucleotides are TGTGCCTCCTCCGGGGGTGAGGGGAACACTGAAGCTTTCTTT.

The chain links TRBV5-6 to TRBJ2-1; TRBD1 agrees at 10 bases. With 4 bases clipped from V and 3 bases from J, the junction kept 4 bases outside the gene matches. This CDR3 spans 15 amino acids. Germline V gene sequence: CDR1 SGHDT, CDR2 YYEEEE. CDR3 in amino acids: CASSGDRGIYNEQFF. The CDR3, as DNA: TGTGCCAGCAGCGGGGACAGGGGAATCTACAATGAGCAGTTCTTC.

V and J are TRBV14 and TRBJ1-1; D remains unclear. The CDR3 runs 15 residues. The ends were cut back, 0 bases at V and 1 base at J, with 9 bases in the middle. Germline-derived CDR1 and CDR2 are SGHDN and FVKESK. CDR3 bases: TGTGCCAGCAGCCAAGATAGAAGAGGGAACACTGAAGCTTTCTTT. It yields the protein CASSQDRRGNTEAFF.

V usage is TRBV12-5 and J usage is TRBJ2-2, with TRBD2 as a possible D gene (5 bases). CDR3 length equals 12 residues. With 8 bases removed from V and 7 bases from J, the gap between germline ends came to 11 bases. The V gene's germline CDR1 is LGHNT and CDR2 FRNRAP. CDR3 coding DNA: TGTGCTAGTTCGGGGATTGTCGGGGAGCTGTTTTTT. Translating gives CASSGIVGELFF.

The chain recombines TRBV4-1 with TRBJ2-5; 8 bases are a match to TRBD2. The V and J ends lost 6 bases and 4 bases, in that order; junction bases with no gene match: 7. Germline V CDR1 and CDR2: MGHRA, YSYEKL. The length of the CDR3 is 14 residues. CDR3 coding DNA: TGCGCCAGCAGGGGTAGCGGGGAAAGAGAGACCCAGTACTTC. Amino acids: CASRGSGERETQYF.

The genes are TRBV28 and TRBJ1-1, with D possibly being TRBD1 (5 bases). With 5 bases removed from V and 1 base from J, the gap between germline ends came to 11 bases. There are 14 residues in the CDR3. Germline-derived CDR1 and CDR2 are MDHEN and SYDVKM. Here the CDR3 DNA reads TGTGCCAGCAGTCCGGGGGGGTCGAACACTGAAGCTTTCTTT. Translating it yields CASSPGGSNTEAFF.

The chain uses TRBV12-3 or TRBV12-4 and TRBJ1-1, with D possibly being TRBD1 (6 bases). This CDR3 has 11 amino acids. Trimming left V 6 bases short and J 4 bases short, with 6 bases between. CDR3 in DNA: TGTGCCAGCAGGGGGGCCACTGAAGCTTTCTTT. Translating gives CASRGATEAFF.

This chain joins TRBV9 and TRBJ2-5; 13 bases fit TRBD2. CDR1 is SGDLS, CDR2 YYNGEE, per germline. J lost 4 bases, V lost 4 bases, and 7 bases had no gene match. This CDR3 is 16 amino acids long. CDR3 loop: CASSITGLAGRETQYF. DNA of the CDR3: TGTGCCAGCAGCATCACGGGACTAGCGGGACGAGAGACCCAGTACTTC.

The chain links TRBV7-9 to TRBJ2-2; D is uncertain. Germline CDR1 is SEHNR and CDR2 is FQNEAQ (reference sequence). The CDR3 consists of 17 residues. Trimming left V 0 bases short and J 3 bases short, with 14 bases between. This CDR3 is CASSLARLMGYTGELFF. The CDR3 coding sequence is TGTGCCAGCAGCTTAGCTCGACTCATGGGTTACACCGGGGAGCTGTTTTTT.

The chain employs TRBV7-2 and TRBJ2-7; D ambiguous. The germline V gene has CDR1 SGHTA and CDR2 FQGNSA. V dropped 0 bases and J dropped 3 bases, with 12 bases sitting between them. The CDR3 runs 15 residues. The CDR3 bases are TGTGCCAGCAGCTTAGCTCCGGCAGGCCACTACGAGCAGTACTTC. Protein sequence: CASSLAPAGHYEQYF.

This clone was counted between two and nine times. The V and J genes are TRBV30 and TRBJ1-5, with 9 bases that match TRBD1. V was pared by 2 bases and J by 1 base, with 6 bases of the junction left unmatched. The CDR3 runs to 16 residues. From germline, CDR1 is GTSNPN and CDR2 SVGIG (reference sequence). The CDR3 DNA follows: TGTGCCTGGAGTTCGGGACAGGGCCAGAGCAATCAGCCCCAGCATTTT. Translated: CAWSSGQGQSNQPQHF.

V gene TRBV27 combines with J gene TRBJ1-6; D possibly corresponds to TRBD1 (5 bases). Trimming took 4 bases from V and 0 from J, leaving 19 bases between them. This CDR3 is built from 19 residues. Germline V gene sequence: CDR1 MNHEY, CDR2 SMNVEV (reference sequence). CDR3 in DNA: TGTGCCAGCAGTTCTCGACAGATCCCCTGGAGCTCCTATAATTCACCCCTCCACTTT. Its protein is CASSSRQIPWSSYNSPLHF.

This clone occurred once. The chain employs TRBV6-6 and TRBJ2-5; 7 bases fit TRBD1. The CDR3 covers 12 residues. V trimming: 9 bases; J trimming: 5 bases; junction bases outside the gene matches: 6. Germline V gives CDR1 MNHNY, CDR2 SVGAGI (reference sequence). The DNA of the CDR3 is TGTGCCAGTGGACAGGACTGGGAGACCCAGTACTTC. Its translation: CASGQDWETQYF.

This clone was found a few times. V is TRBV29-1 and J is TRBJ1-2; TRBD1 matches at 9 bases. Losses at the gene ends were 7 bases for V and 6 bases for J; bases not matched to a gene: 3. The CDR3 is made up of 11 amino acids. Per germline, CDR1 SQVTM and CDR2 ANQGSEA. CDR3 nucleotide sequence: TGCAGCGCCCGGACAGGGGATGGCTACACCTTC. It specifies CSARTGDGYTF.

V is TRBV5-1 and J is TRBJ2-2; TRBD1 matches at 9 bases. Trimming took 5 bases from V and 5 from J; bases not matched to a gene: 7. CDR1 and CDR2 from the germline V gene are SGHRS and YFSETQ. The CDR3 covers 15 residues. Here the CDR3 DNA reads TGCGCCAGCAGGGCCGGGACAGGGATGACCGGGGAGCTGTTTTTT. Translated: CASRAGTGMTGELFF.

The chain combines TRBV3-1 (or the pseudogene TRBV3-2) with TRBJ1-1; the D gene is possibly TRBD1 (6 bases). Looked up from germline, CDR1 is LGHDT and CDR2 is YNNKEL (reference sequence). Trimming cost V 5 bases and J 11 bases, with 15 bases left between them. The CDR3 sequence is 12 residues long. The CDR3 sequence is CASSILDRKAFF. The CDR3 DNA follows: TGTGCCAGCAGCATTCTGGACAGAAAGGCTTTCTTT.

The V gene is TRBV19, the J gene TRBJ2-1, with D possibly matching TRBD2 (5 bases). Trimming cost V 3 bases and J 6 bases, with 15 bases left between them. The length of the CDR3 is 15 residues. The germline V gene encodes CDR1 LNHDA and CDR2 SQIVND (reference sequence). The CDR3 DNA sequence: TGTGCCAGTAGTATTTTAGGGCTAGCAGGCAATGAGCAGTTCTTC. It codes for CASSILGLAGNEQFF.

The DNA of the CDR3 is TGTGCCAGCAGCCAAGATTGGGCGGGGAGAGCCAAAAACATTCAGTACTTC. Its translation is CASSQDWAGRAKNIQYF. The genes are TRBV4-2 and TRBJ2-4; possibly TRBD2 for D (6 bases). The germline V gene encodes CDR1 LGHNA and CDR2 YNFKEQ. The CDR3 is 17 amino acids. V was cut by 0 bases and J by 0 bases, with 12 bases left in between.

This clone was counted once. The chain uses TRBV5-4 and TRBJ2-3, with 7 nucleotides matching TRBD2. This CDR3 has 15 amino acids. Trimming cost V 0 bases and J 4 bases; bases outside gene matches: 5. CDR1 is SGHNT and CDR2 is YYREEE in the germline V gene (reference sequence). The CDR3, as DNA: TGTGCCAGCAGCTTGGTAGAGGGGAGGGCAGATACGCAGTATTTT. Translating it yields CASSLVEGRADTQYF.

This chain links TRBV18 with TRBJ2-5; the match to TRBD2 covers 13 bases. Germline values: CDR1 KGHSH, CDR2 LQKENI. The CDR3 consists of 16 residues. Trimming removed 3 bases from V and 1 base from J; junction bases left unmatched: 2. The CDR3 DNA follows: TGTGCCAGCTCACCCCGACTAGCGGGGGGCCAAGAGACCCAGTACTTC. Encoded protein: CASSPRLAGGQETQYF.

The chain has TRBV6-2 or TRBV6-3 and TRBJ2-2, with D possibly being TRBD2 (5 bases). CDR3 length equals 15 residues. Trimming pared 4 bases from V and 0 bases from J, leaving 9 bases between. From germline, CDR1 is MNHEY and CDR2 SVGEGT. CDR3: CASSSGGSNTGELFF. The CDR3 coding sequence is TGTGCCAGCAGTTCCGGAGGTTCGAACACCGGGGAGCTGTTTTTT.

This chain uses TRBV28 with TRBJ2-6; the D gene is possibly TRBD1 (5 bases). The CDR3 length is 17 residues. The germline CDR1 and CDR2 sequences are MDHEN and SYDVKM. With 4 bases removed from V and 1 base from J, the gap between germline ends came to 14 bases. The DNA for the CDR3 is TGTGCCAGCAGTTCCCCTCTAACAGGATCTGGGGCCAACGTCCTGACTTTC. Its translation is CASSSPLTGSGANVLTF.

V and J are TRBV29-1 and TRBJ2-1; 7 bases match TRBD2. The CDR3 loop spans 15 amino acids. Germline trimming cut 0 bases from V and 4 bases from J; bases unmatched to any gene: 6. In germline, CDR1 is SQVTM, CDR2 ANQGSEA. The CDR3 nucleotides read TGCAGCGTTGAAGATGGGGAGGGGTCATACAATGAGCAGTTCTTC. Protein sequence: CSVEDGEGSYNEQFF.

The chain uses TRBV7-9 and TRBJ1-2; 9 bases align to TRBD1. From germline, CDR1 is SEHNR and CDR2 FQNEAQ (reference sequence). V lost 5 bases to trimming and J lost 1 base; unmatched junction nucleotides: 8. The CDR3 sequence is 16 residues long. CDR3 sequence: CASSKTGQGFNYGYTF. The CDR3 DNA sequence: TGTGCCAGCAGCAAAACCGGACAGGGGTTTAACTATGGCTACACCTTC.

The chain is built from TRBV12-3 or TRBV12-4 and TRBJ1-1; D may be TRBD1 (6 bases). Trimming took 4 bases from V and 7 from J, leaving 13 bases between them. CDR3 length: 13 residues. The CDR3 DNA reads TGTGCCAGCAGTTCAGGGGACCGGGGTGAAGCTTTCTTT. It specifies CASSSGDRGEAFF.